This TCR beta chain was captured by sequencing in a study of cytomegalovirus exposure and HLA in healthy donors (dated by TCRdb to the late 2010s). About the full investigation: In an earlier analysis of fewer than 750 of the donors, 250 to 350 Gb of sequence data and 117 million unique TCR beta sequences from about 179 million T cells were reported. In an earlier analysis of 500 to 650 of the donors, high-throughput TCR beta sequencing was used to judge whether each TCR beta V gene segment behaved as functional or pseudogenic. Typing coverage differed by locus: A, B, C, DRB1 and DQB1 were typed in about 620-640 donors, DQA1 in approximately 520, DPA1 in around 600, and DPB1 in just under 490. A later genetic analysis used genome-wide SNP genotypes for about 65% of the 666 donors, treating that subset as a discovery cohort. The study combined high-throughput TCR immunosequencing, statistical association of individual TCRs with disease status, and machine learning to predict cytomegalovirus infection status. The T cell repertoires of around 730 subjects were profiled by immunosequencing and related to cytomegalovirus serostatus. Of the 398 genotyped donors, approximately 83% fell in the genetic ancestry cluster associated with self-reported Caucasian donors. Across approximately 400 genotyped donors of the cohort, an average of about 240,000 unique TCR beta nucleotide sequences per donor were sequenced, and around 19% of those sequences were non-productive. In the later analysis, no new phenotypic data were used to find candidate immune exposures; instead, reliance was placed on TCR beta sequences and their occurrence across donors. Roughly 310 gigabases of sequencing data and approximately 84 million unique TCR sequences were included in an early release covering roughly 600 HLA-typed donors. All discovery cohort repertoires had been generated on a single sequencing platform. A later analysis re-analyzed previously published TCR beta repertoires from hundreds of donors and added high-resolution HLA genotyping to study TCR occurrence patterns. Both class I and class II loci were covered by HLA typing, at four-digit resolution. The study was designed to test whether signatures of past pathogen exposure could be identified by cataloging public T cell receptors. In addition to the first cohort of 666 subjects, a separate validation cohort of approximately 130 different subjects was used. Roughly 5 DR-DQ haplotypes were handled as single units for association and clustering because linkage in the cohort was strong. Alongside the repertoire data, information on donor age, sex, ethnicity and CMV serostatus was compiled. On the study overall, not on this receptor specifically: While some public TCRs were present in many individuals, most TCR sequences turned up only very rarely across donors. The study listed 164 TCR beta chains as associated with cytomegalovirus. A later analysis found that most CMV-associated TCR beta chains appeared HLA-restricted, with HLA associations seemingly driven largely by CMV exposure. In a later genetic analysis, fewer N-insertions in productive TCRs were reported among donors in an Asian-associated ancestry cluster than the approximately 630-donor mean. Cytomegalovirus status was reported to be diagnosed by the classifier with high specificity and sensitivity in both the original and validation cohorts. An earlier analysis of around 600 of the donors showed that most TCR beta V segments appeared in productive rearrangements either about 87% or about 30% of the time, which broadly matched IMGT annotations. In this cohort, only TCR beta chains were sequenced, and detectable features were limited by the absence of alpha or paired-chain data. A later analysis associated about 18,000 TCR beta sequences with specific HLA alleles at a false discovery rate of 0.05. A further reported finding was that TCR beta sequences accurately predicted the HLA-A and HLA-B alleles for most subjects in the first cohort. The only immune exposure information available for the cohort was CMV serostatus. Some 16 rarely observed V segments, including chromosome 9 orphons, were excluded from the earlier analysis of 550 to 700 of the donors because counts were too low. The 87-base-pair reads could not distinguish some IMGT-functional V segments, including TRBV6-2 and TRBV6-3, so those segments were excluded. In a later analysis, TCR association rates were found to vary across HLA loci, with the most associated TCRs seen for DRB1 alleles and the fewest for HLA-C alleles. Assigning TCR associations to individual alleles was difficult when HLA alleles, especially DR and DQ, strongly co-occurred. An association between a missense DCLRE1C variant and V-gene and J-gene trimming of TCR beta chains was found in a later genetic analysis and replicated in an independent cohort. Roughly uniform sequencing depth across donors was assumed in presence/absence analyses, although this assumption may not hold. Linkage disequilibrium might explain the correlated functional status among segregating V segments, but an unknown experimental factor could not be ruled out. In vitro tests confirmed that a few of the cytomegalovirus-associated TCR beta chains recognize cytomegalovirus antigens. Compared with equally common non-associated chains, HLA-associated TCR beta chains in a later analysis were more clonally expanded and had lower generation probabilities. Because HLA typing was missing for some donors at each locus, association tests included only the typed subset. Several of the top co-occurrence clusters appeared to be linked to parvovirus B19, influenza, CMV and Epstein-Barr virus, according to a later analysis. According to the authors, the approach could potentially be generalized to other disease states and immunological phenotypes. A cluster of highly shared sequence variants was judged likely to represent a technical artifact of the sequencing pipeline.

The cysteine opens and the phenylalanine closes a CDR3 of 14 amino acids. Only the CDR3 portion is preserved as DNA: 42 bases, with reading frame beginning at the first base. The germline V gene (reference sequence) gives CDR1 as LNHDA and CDR2 as SQIVND. Trimming removed 5 bases from V and 1 base from J, leaving 11 bases between the germline ends. In total, approximately 610 healthy bone marrow donors made up the cohort. At the time of sampling, all cohort members were nominally healthy, though unrecorded immune exposures were likely present. The donor tested CMV seropositive and was one of the 289 seropositive cohort members. A peripheral blood sample was collected from each donor, and TCR beta sequencing was performed on peripheral blood mononuclear cells. The Qiagen DNeasy Blood Extraction Kit was used to extract genomic DNA from the blood cell samples. This clone was counted between two and nine times. Its antigen target is currently unknown. No much larger clone exists at a distance of one base, and base qualities are not known.

Libraries came from the immunoSEQ multiplex PCR assay. For the multiplex PCR, a mixture combining 60 forward primers for TCR Vbeta segments and 13 reverse primers for TCR Jbeta segments was used. The CDR3 region of rearranged TCR beta genes was amplified from genomic DNA by a multiplex PCR assay. The amplified TCR beta libraries were sequenced on the Illumina HiSeq System as 87-base-pair reads. On the authors' methods: Across the 700 or so repertoires, a later analysis counted roughly 84 million unique TCR beta chains, some 11 million of which were shared by at least two donors. Raw reads were error-corrected and collapsed into unique sequences by a nearest-neighbor algorithm in which closely related sequences were merged to remove PCR and sequencing errors. Alignment of CDR3 sequences to IMGT reference sequences was used to assign V, D and J gene segments. For a sequence to be retained, at least a six-nucleotide match to both a V gene segment and a J gene segment was required. A rearrangement was called productive if the CDR3 had no stop codons and remained in frame with V and J, and every other rearrangement was called non-productive. Following IMGT convention, CDR3 was defined as the stretch from the second conserved V-encoded cysteine to the conserved J-encoded phenylalanine. The earlier analysis of 450 to 750 of the donors excluded any sequence lacking an unambiguous match to a single V gene segment. An earlier analysis of almost 600 of the donors classified V segments as functional when productive rearrangements were above 56.7% and as segregating when the standard deviation between donors was above 5%. A statistical classification framework was developed to diagnose cytomegalovirus status using the catalog of TCR beta chain sequences. In a later analysis, V and J genes were assigned by comparing TCR nucleotide sequences against IMGT/GENE-DB human TR gene sequences. A later analysis assigned CDR3 sequences and most-parsimonious VDJ recombination scenarios with the TCRdist pipeline. In a later analysis, each TCR beta chain was defined by its CDR3 amino acid sequence together with its V-gene family, and reads without a unique V-gene family were excluded. As a way to deal with suspected cross-contamination and a sequencing artifact, a later analysis dropped nearly 600 nucleotide sequences that were highly shared and had low generation probability. For each public chain, a later analysis derived a clonal expansion index from normalized ranks of inferred template counts within each repertoire. In a later analysis, generation probabilities were computed using a VDJ recombination model fitted to out-of-frame rearrangements, and the results were checked against IGoR. A later analysis scored TCR-TCR, TCR-HLA and TCR-CMV co-occurrence with hypergeometric tests, applying a repertoire-size bias correction to TCR pairs. To estimate false discovery rates, a later analysis permuted the HLA or CMV assignments 20 times. In a later analysis, co-occurring TCRs were grouped using DBSCAN, and TCRdist sequence similarity was added for clustering within HLA-allele-positive subsets. Repertoires with fewer than 30,000 or more than 120,000 public chains, plus five repertoires with anomalous nucleotide sharing, were excluded from co-occurrence clustering. TCRdb took this table from immuneACCESS and kept in-frame rearrangements with V and J called. Such tables lack part of the clones; where checked against another copy, unresolved V genes explain under half of the gap, and the rest is unexplained. D and trimming come from the DNA, and the V and J calls and clone size come from that table. The sample has about 150,000 clones on record, roughly 80% of them singletons. The ten largest clones capture approximately 6.9% of the sample.

This receptor was identified in a woman between 35 and 50 years old in good health and CMV-seropositive. Sequencing was done on a sample of PBMCs. The receptor chain draws on TRBV19 and TRBJ1-2; no confident D gene assignment can be made. In nucleotides, the sequence is TGTGCCAGTAGTGAGTGGCAGGTTAACTATGGCTACACCTTC. This codes for CASSEWQVNYGYTF.